Following are 8 T cell receptor beta chains from one sample sequenced in a study of cytomegalovirus exposure and HLA in healthy donors. The primer mix had 60 Vbeta and 13 Jbeta primers. The protocol was immunoSEQ multiplex PCR, while the TCRdb copy is restricted to in-frame clones and leaves out a portion. The data contain 150,000 or so clones, 60% to 85% of them singletons. The sample consisted of PBMCs. The receptors shown here come from a middle-aged man in good health and CMV-seropositive.

V usage is TRBV6-1 and J usage is TRBJ1-2; 9 bases are shared with TRBD1. This CDR3 is built from 14 residues. Per germline, CDR1 MNHNS and CDR2 SASEGT. Losses at the gene ends were 8 bases for V and 4 bases for J; bases not matched to a gene: 8. CDR3 coding DNA: TGTGCCAGCTCACGCCGGGACAGGGCCTATGGCTACACCTTC. This sequence encodes CASSRRDRAYGYTF.

The rearrangement joins TRBV6-1 to TRBJ2-1; TRBD1 is a possible D gene (5 bases). Germline V CDR1 and CDR2: MNHNS, SASEGT. CDR3 length: 16 amino acids. The V end lost 1 base, the J end lost 5 bases, and 15 bases lay between the germline ends. The CDR3 coding sequence is TGTGCCAGCAGTGAAGGACAGCTTACTTGGGACAATGAGCAGTTCTTC. Translated: CASSEGQLTWDNEQFF.

The genes are TRBV2 and TRBJ2-1, with D unclear. The CDR3 runs 12 residues. The germline gives CDR1 SNHLY, CDR2 FYNNEI. V dropped 6 bases and J dropped 5 bases, with 8 bases sitting between them. CDR3 loop: CASRRGDNEQFF. The CDR3 nucleotides read TGTGCCAGCAGGAGAGGAGACAATGAGCAGTTCTTC.

The chain combines TRBV4-2 with TRBJ2-7; TRBD1 matches 9 bases. Germline-derived CDR1 and CDR2 are LGHNA and YNFKEQ. Trimming at V came to 2 bases and at J to 3 bases, leaving 5 bases not matched to a gene. The CDR3 totals 15 residues. The CDR3 DNA sequence: TGTGCCAGCAGCCAAAATCCGGGACAGGGCTACGAGCAGTACTTC. Amino acids: CASSQNPGQGYEQYF.

This clone occurred a few times. The V and J genes are TRBV1 and TRBJ2-5; the DNA was not compared with TRBD1, the D call given in the table. TRBV1 corresponds to a pseudogene. The CDR3 is 17 residues long. CDR3 DNA sequence: TGCACCAGCAGCCAAGATAAGGAGACAGGGGGCAAGGAGACCCAGTACTTC. This codes for CTSSQDKETGGKETQYF.

The chain links TRBV19 to TRBJ2-1; D gene ambiguous. CDR3 length: 14 amino acids. V shed 3 bases and J shed 5 bases, with 11 bases lying between them. Germline loops: CDR1 LNHDA, CDR2 SQIVND (reference sequence). As DNA, the CDR3 is TGTGCCAGTAGTATTAATGCAGGCGACAATGAGCAGTTCTTC. It encodes CASSINAGDNEQFF.

The CDR3 spells CASSTNPGLNYGYTF. As DNA, the CDR3 is TGTGCCAGCAGCACTAATCCGGGACTCAACTATGGCTACACCTTC. The rearrangement uses TRBV6-6 and TRBJ1-2; a possible D gene is TRBD1 (5 bases). V was trimmed by 6 bases and J by 2 bases, leaving 16 bases between them. There are 15 residues in the CDR3. Germline V CDR1 and CDR2: MNHNY, SVGAGI (reference sequence).

For this clone: A far larger clone is one base from this, pointing to a likely read error. The chain recombines TRBV7-8 with TRBJ2-7, with TRBD1 identical over 8 bases. Germline V gives CDR1 SGHVS, CDR2 FQNEAQ. The CDR3 is made up of 14 amino acids. The CDR3 DNA sequence: TGTGCCAGCAGCCCAGACAGGGGACCCTACGAGCAGTGCTTC. Its translation: CASSPDRGPYEQCF.